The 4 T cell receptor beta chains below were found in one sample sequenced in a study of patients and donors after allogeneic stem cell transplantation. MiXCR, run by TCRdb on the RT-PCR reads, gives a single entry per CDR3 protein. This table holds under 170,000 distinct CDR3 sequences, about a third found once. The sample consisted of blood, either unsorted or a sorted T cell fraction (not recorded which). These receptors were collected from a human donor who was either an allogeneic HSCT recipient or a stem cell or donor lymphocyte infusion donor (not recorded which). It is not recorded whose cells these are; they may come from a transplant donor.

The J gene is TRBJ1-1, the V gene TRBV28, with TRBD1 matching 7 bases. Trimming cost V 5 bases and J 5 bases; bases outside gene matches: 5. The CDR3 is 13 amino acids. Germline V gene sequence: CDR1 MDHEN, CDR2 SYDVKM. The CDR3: CASSPPRGTEAFF. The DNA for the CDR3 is TGTGCCAGCAGTCCCCCCAGGGGGACTGAAGCTTTCTTT.

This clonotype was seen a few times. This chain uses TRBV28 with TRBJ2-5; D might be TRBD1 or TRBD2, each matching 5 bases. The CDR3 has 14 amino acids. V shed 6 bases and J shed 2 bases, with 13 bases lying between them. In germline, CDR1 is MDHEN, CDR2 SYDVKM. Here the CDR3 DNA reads TGTGCCAGCAGCCACACGGGACGGCAAGAGACCCAGTACTTC. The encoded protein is CASSHTGRQETQYF.

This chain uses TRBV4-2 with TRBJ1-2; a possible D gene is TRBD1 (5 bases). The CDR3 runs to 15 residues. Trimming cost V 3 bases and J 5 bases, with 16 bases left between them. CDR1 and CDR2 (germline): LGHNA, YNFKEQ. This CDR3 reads CASSHPVATVYGYTF. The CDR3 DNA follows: TGTGCCAGCAGCCACCCCGTGGCGACAGTGTATGGCTACACCTTC.

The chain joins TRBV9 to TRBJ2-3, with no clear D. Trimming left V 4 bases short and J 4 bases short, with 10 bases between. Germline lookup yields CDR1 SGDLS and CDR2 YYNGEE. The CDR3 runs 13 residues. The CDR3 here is CASSPVLADTQYF. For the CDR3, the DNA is TGTGCCAGCAGCCCCGTCCTGGCAGATACGCAGTATTTT.